Below, 21 T cell receptor beta chains from the same sample are listed, as sequenced in a study of blood T cell repertoires in COVID-19. Profiled with immunoSEQ multiplex PCR; TCRdb holds only in-frame clones, not every one. Of roughly 80,000 clones in the sample, over 80% are singletons; the top ten hold 9%. The sequenced sample was peripheral blood. The receptors come from a human donor in a cohort sampled during active COVID-19.

This rearrangement joins TRBV5-1 to TRBJ1-2; perhaps TRBD1 as D (6 bases). CDR3 length equals 13 residues. The germline CDR1 and CDR2 sequences are SGHRS and YFSETQ. Trimming pared 4 bases from V and 9 bases from J, leaving 16 bases between. The CDR3 bases are TGCGCCAGCAGCCCCACCTTGCAGGGGAGCTACACCTTC. It yields the protein CASSPTLQGSYTF.

The rearrangement uses TRBV11-1 and TRBJ2-3, with TRBD2 matching over 8 bases. Germline V gene data show CDR1 as SGHAT and CDR2 as FQDESV (reference sequence). The CDR3 contains 15 residues. The V and J ends lost 8 bases and 2 bases, in that order; junction bases with no gene match: 9. For the CDR3, the DNA is TGTGCCAGCTCGGGGACTAGTCCCTTCACAGATACGCAGTATTTT. Its translation is CASSGTSPFTDTQYF.

The V and J genes are TRBV9 and TRBJ1-2; D is ambiguous. Germline CDR1 is SGDLS and CDR2 is YYNGEE. This CDR3 comprises 13 residues. Trimming shortened V by 3 bases and J by 8 bases, and 14 bases separated the two germline ends. Here the CDR3 reads CASSARSTLGYTF. DNA of the CDR3: TGTGCCAGCAGCGCCCGGTCCACCTTGGGCTACACCTTC.

This clone has just a few counts. This chain joins TRBV11-2 and TRBJ2-1; 13 bases map to TRBD2. V trimming: 5 bases; J trimming: 10 bases; junction bases outside the gene matches: 14. Germline V lookup: CDR1 SGHAT, CDR2 FQNNGV. The CDR3 sequence is 17 residues long. Here the CDR3 DNA reads TGTGCCAGCAGCCCCCAGGGACTAGCGGGAAGAGTAGGGGAGCAGTTCTTC. Amino acid sequence: CASSPQGLAGRVGEQFF.

This chain links TRBV2 with TRBJ2-1; 10 bases match TRBD2. Germline CDR1 SNHLY, CDR2 FYNNEI. The CDR3 runs 11 residues. The V segment lost 6 bases and the J segment 12 bases; nucleotides outside the gene matches: 2. In nucleotides, the CDR3 is TGTGCCAGCAGAGAGCGGGAGGGGCAGTTCTTC. It encodes CASREREGQFF.

In this sample, this clone turned up once. The J gene is TRBJ2-7, the V gene TRBV3-1 (or the pseudogene TRBV3-2); D is perhaps TRBD2 (5 bases). Trimming shortened V by 7 bases and J by 2 bases, and 9 bases separated the two germline ends. The germline V gene has CDR1 LGHDT and CDR2 YNNKEL (reference sequence). CDR3 length equals 12 residues. The CDR3 reads CASTGLPYEQYF. The CDR3 DNA is TGTGCCAGCACCGGACTTCCCTACGAGCAGTACTTC.

This rearrangement joins TRBV7-8 to TRBJ2-3; TRBD2 matches 10 bases. The V gene end was trimmed by 5 bases and the J gene end by 7 bases; junction bases not matched to a gene: 12. Germline lookup yields CDR1 SGHVS and CDR2 FQNEAQ. The length of the CDR3 is 16 residues. CDR3 sequence: CASSIPGTSGAYTQYF. The CDR3 region has the DNA TGTGCCAGCAGCATTCCGGGCACTAGCGGGGCCTATACGCAGTATTTT.

The chain recombines TRBV6-2 or TRBV6-3 with TRBJ1-1; D is undetermined. The CDR3 totals 11 residues. The V end was cut by 5 bases, the J end by 5 bases, with 6 bases between. Germline V lookup: CDR1 MNHEY, CDR2 SVGEGT. The CDR3 here is CASSHGTEAFF. CDR3 DNA sequence: TGTGCCAGCAGTCACGGGACTGAAGCTTTCTTT.

The V gene is TRBV6-5, the J gene TRBJ2-1; 11 positions agree with TRBD2. Germline CDR1 is MNHEY and CDR2 is SVGAGI. The trim removed 6 bases at V and 4 bases at J, leaving 5 bases unmatched. CDR3 length: 15 residues. CDR3 protein: CASRAGTSGYNEQFF. The CDR3 DNA sequence: TGTGCCAGCAGAGCCGGGACTAGCGGTTACAATGAGCAGTTCTTC.

This chain links TRBV12-2 with TRBJ2-5; the table's D call, TRBD2, has no DNA check behind it. TRBV12-2 represents a pseudogene. CDR3 length: 17 amino acids. CDR3 DNA: TGTGCAAGTCGCTTAGAACAGGGAAGCGGGGTTCAAGAGACCCAGTACTTC. This gives the protein CASRLEQGSGVQETQYF.

The V and J genes are TRBV30 and TRBJ2-7; D may be TRBD1 (6 bases). Trimming pared 5 bases from V and 3 bases from J, leaving 14 bases between. The CDR3 contains 13 residues. Germline V gene lookup returns CDR1 GTSNPN and CDR2 SVGIG (reference sequence). CDR3 in amino acids: CAWLNQGNYEQYF. In DNA, the CDR3 is TGTGCCTGGTTGAACCAGGGGAACTACGAGCAGTACTTC.

The chain has TRBV5-8 and TRBJ1-5; D gene ambiguous. Trimming shortened V by 8 bases and J by 10 bases, and 16 bases separated the two germline ends. The length of the CDR3 is 12 residues. Germline lookup yields CDR1 SGHTS and CDR2 YDEGEE. For the CDR3, the DNA is TGTGCCAGTGCGGCGGGTGAAGTTCCCCAGCATTTT. Translated: CASAAGEVPQHF.

Comment on this clone: Compared with germline, one end of the junction differs, possibly owing to a read error. The chain joins TRBV7-3 to TRBJ2-3; D possibly corresponds to TRBD1 (6 bases). The CDR3 is 11 amino acids. Looked up from germline, CDR1 is SGHTA and CDR2 is FQGTGA. CDR3 in amino acids: CASSLTGQSYF. CDR3 coding DNA: TGTGCCAGCAGCTTAACCGGACAGAGCTACTTT.

The chain combines TRBV24-1 with TRBJ2-1; 7 bases are shared with TRBD1. CDR3 length: 13 residues. Per the germline V gene, CDR1 is KGHDR and CDR2 is SFDVKD. The J segment lost 3 bases and the V segment lost 7 bases, leaving 2 bases of the junction unmatched. DNA for the CDR3: TGTGCCACCAGAGGGACAGACTACAATGAGCAGTTCTTC. The encoded protein is CATRGTDYNEQFF.

V usage is TRBV28 and J usage is TRBJ2-1; D gene ambiguous. Germline V gene lookup returns CDR1 MDHEN and CDR2 SYDVKM. CDR3 length: 15 amino acids. V lost 10 bases to trimming and J lost 2 bases, with 18 bases between them. The CDR3 DNA reads as TGTGCCACCGAGGCGCGCGAGGCGGCCTACAATGAGCAGTTCTTC. This codes for CATEAREAAYNEQFF.

Only one count was recorded for this clone. The V and J genes are TRBV7-6 and TRBJ2-7, with 9 bases matching TRBD1. CDR1 is SGHVS and CDR2 is FNYEAQ in the germline V gene. This CDR3 has 18 residues. V was pared by 2 bases and J by 7 bases, with 18 bases of the junction left unmatched. The CDR3 is CASSLIAPGTGIAREQYF. The DNA for the CDR3 is TGTGCCAGCAGCTTAATTGCCCCCGGGACAGGGATAGCCAGAGAGCAGTACTTC.

The rearrangement joins TRBV5-4 to TRBJ2-1; unclear D gene. Germline assignment: CDR1 SGHNT and CDR2 YYREEE (reference sequence). The CDR3 has 15 residues. V lost 4 bases, J lost 0 bases, and 11 bases lay in between. The CDR3 loop reads CASSPPGSSYNEQFF. The CDR3 nucleotides are TGTGCCAGCAGCCCTCCAGGAAGCTCCTACAATGAGCAGTTCTTC.

The chain has TRBV12-3 or TRBV12-4 and TRBJ2-1; tentatively, D is TRBD2 (6 bases). CDR3 length equals 12 residues. With 6 bases removed from V and 8 bases from J, the gap between germline ends came to 11 bases. The CDR3 sequence is CASSRTIHEQFF. CDR3 DNA: TGTGCCAGCAGCCGGACTATCCATGAGCAGTTCTTC.

V and J are TRBV5-6 and TRBJ2-6; 9 bases match TRBD1. Germline V gives CDR1 SGHDT, CDR2 YYEEEE. The CDR3 runs 17 residues. J was trimmed by 1 base and V by 4 bases; bases with no gene match: 6. The CDR3 loop is CASSDRGLFSGANVLTF. As DNA, the CDR3 is TGTGCCAGCAGCGACAGGGGGTTGTTTTCTGGGGCCAACGTCCTGACTTTC.

The V call is TRBV19, the J call TRBJ2-2; 7 positions agree with TRBD1. Germline assignment: CDR1 LNHDA and CDR2 SQIVND (reference sequence). The CDR3 is 14 amino acids. V trimming: 3 bases; J trimming: 7 bases; junction bases outside the gene matches: 5. This CDR3 reads CASSIRDRGGELFF. In DNA form, the CDR3 reads TGTGCCAGTAGTATCAGGGACAGAGGCGGGGAGCTGTTTTTT.

This clone was seen only once. The chain uses TRBV5-5 and TRBJ2-2; D remains unclear. CDR1 is SGHKS, CDR2 YYEKEE, per germline (reference sequence). V lost 1 base and J lost 0, with 16 bases in between. This CDR3 has 18 residues. In nucleotides, the CDR3 is TGTGCCAGCAGCTTGTTGGGCAGATCGTTCGCGAACACCGGGGAGCTGTTTTTT. The encoded protein is CASSLLGRSFANTGELFF.